This is a list of T cell receptor beta chains from one sample in a study of T cell responses to AZD1222 COVID-19 vaccine. Sequencing used immunoSEQ multiplex PCR; TCRdb keeps in-frame clones, though not all of them. There are around 110,000 clones in the sample; about 90% occur only once, and 8% to 10% lies in the top ten. Source: peripheral blood, taken 28 days after the second AZD1222 dose. These TCRs come from an adult who received the AZD1222 COVID-19 vaccine. Each CDR3 is given with its conserved first and last residue. D genes are given only for firm matches. Rows may omit the clone size; those that give it use once, few, many or a size class.

TRBJ2-7	TRBV4-2	TRBD2	.	TGTGCCAGCAGCCGGCAACTAGCGGGAGAGGCCTACGAGCAGTACTTC	CASSRQLAGEAYEQYF
TRBJ1-1	TRBV9	.	.	TGTGCCAGCAGCGGAGGACAACTGAACACTGAAGCTTTCTTT	CASSGGQLNTEAFF
TRBJ2-3	TRBV7-2	TRBD1	once	TGTGCCAGCAGCTTAGGTCAGGGGACAGCCACAGATACGCAGTATTTT	CASSLGQGTATDTQYF
TRBJ2-1	TRBV12-5	.	.	TGTGCTAGTGGTTTGGCCGGGGACGCAGACTCCTACAATGAGCAGTTCTTC	CASGLAGDADSYNEQFF
TRBJ2-7	TRBV2	.	.	TGTGCCAGCAGGGGGGACACTACCTACGAGCAGTACTTC	CASRGDTTYEQYF
TRBJ1-6	TRBV7-2	.	few	TGTGCCAGCACAGGGACCCTCAATTCACCCCTCCACTTT	CASTGTLNSPLHF
TRBJ2-7	TRBV5-4	.	.	TGTGCCAGCAGCCGGGACTCCCTATCCTACGAGCAGTACTTC	CASSRDSLSYEQYF
TRBJ2-3	TRBV4-1	TRBD2	.	TGCGCCAGCAGCCGAAGACTAGCGGGGGGGAGCACAGATACGCAGTATTTT	CASSRRLAGGSTDTQYF
TRBJ1-5	TRBV5-1	.	.	TGCGCCAGCAGCTTTTTTGGACTTGATAGCAATCAGCCCCAGCATTTT	CASSFFGLDSNQPQHF
TRBJ2-5	TRBV3-1/TRBV3-2	.	.	TGTGCCAGCAGCCAAGCTGCCTCAAAAGAGACCCAGTACTTC	CASSQAASKETQYF
TRBJ2-3	TRBV5-1	.	.	TGCGCCAGCAGCAGGACCATAGCGGCAGATACGCAGTATTTT	CASSRTIAADTQYF
TRBJ1-2	TRBV10-3	.	.	TGTGCCATCAGGGAAGAAGGTGGCAGGCCCAGGGATGGCTACACCTTC	CAIREEGGRPRDGYTF
TRBJ2-1	TRBV7-3	TRBD1	.	TGTGCCAGCAGCCAGGGACAGCTCGAACACGTAGATGAGCAGTTCTTC	CASSQGQLEHVDEQFF
TRBJ2-1	TRBV15	TRBD2	.	TGTGCCACCAAACAGGGACTAGCGGTTGCCTACAATGAGCAGTTCTTC	CATKQGLAVAYNEQFF
TRBJ1-6	TRBV21-1	.	.	TGTGCCAGCAGCAAAAATTTTTCGAGGGGGCTCAGCTCCTATAATTCACCCCTCCACTTT	CASSKNFSRGLSSYNSPLHF
TRBJ2-3	TRBV9	TRBD1	.	TGTGCCAGCAGCGCGGGACAGGGGGCCGCAGATACGCAGTATTTT	CASSAGQGAADTQYF
TRBJ2-3	TRBV11-3	TRBD2	.	TGTGCCAGCAGCTTGGGGAGGGGCACAGATACGCAGTATTTT	CASSLGRGTDTQYF
TRBJ2-1	TRBV5-1	TRBD2	.	TGCGCCAGCAGCTTGGTGGGAGCGGGAGCGGACAATGAGCAGTTCTTC	CASSLVGAGADNEQFF
TRBJ2-3	TRBV4-1	TRBD2	.	TGCGCCAGCAGCCTAGGAGCGGGGATTGACACAGATACGCAGTATTTT	CASSLGAGIDTDTQYF
TRBJ1-2	TRBV19	TRBD1	.	TGTGCCAGTAGTACGACGACAGGGGGCCTTCTGAACTATGGCTACACCTTC	CASSTTTGGLLNYGYTF
TRBJ2-1	TRBV5-5	.	.	TGTGCCAGCAGCTTACCCCAGGGAAGGGACTACAATGAGCAGTTCTTC	CASSLPQGRDYNEQFF
TRBJ1-3	TRBV7-9	.	.	TGTGCCAGCAGCTCCCGTCAGCAAAATAGAAACACCATATATTTT	CASSSRQQNRNTIYF
TRBJ1-1	TRBV12-5	.	.	TGTGCTAGTGGTTTGCCCTCAGGGTTGCACACTGAAGCTTTCTTT	CASGLPSGLHTEAFF
TRBJ1-5	TRBV20-1	.	once	TGCAGTGCTAGTGGGCAGGGGCGGTGGAATCAGCCCCAGCATTTT	CSASGQGRWNQPQHF
TRBJ2-7	TRBV7-9	.	.	TGTGCCAGCAGCCTCGGCGGGGTCTACGAGCAGTACTTC	CASSLGGVYEQYF
TRBJ1-1	TRBV20-1	.	.	TGCAGTGCTGAGCCCAGAGCTTTCTTT	CSAEPRAFF
TRBJ2-6	TRBV4-1	.	.	TGCGCCAGCAGCATCAGGATAAAAACTTCTGGGGCCAACGTCCTGACTTTC	CASSIRIKTSGANVLTF
TRBJ1-1	TRBV14	TRBD1	.	TGTGCCAGCAGCCAAGATTTTGCCAACAGGGGTTTTGGAGCTTTCTTT	CASSQDFANRGFGAFF